This T cell receptor (beta chain) was profiled in a study of CD8 T cells in ankylosing spondylitis. Findings and caveats of the study: There was a TCR beta motif, made of eight highly homologous variants, that appeared characteristic of ankylosing spondylitis blood.

This CDR3 is built from 13 residues. CDR1 and CDR2 (germline): KGHSH, LQKENI. The V and J ends lost 0 bases and 6 bases respectively, with 6 bases between them. TCRdb re-analysed the 5' RACE reads in MiXCR, keeping a single row per CDR3 protein. The data contain 200,000 to 300,000 distinct CDR3 sequences, over 9.5% of them singletons. Comment on this clonotype: The antigen is not known.

The chain recombines TRBV18 with TRBJ2-1; unclear D gene. The specimen was blood, either unsorted or a sorted T cell fraction (not recorded which). This TCR derives from a male donor with ankylosing spondylitis or in good health (not recorded which). CDR3 amino acids: CASSPPNGNEQFF. The CDR3 bases are TGTGCCAGCTCACCACCCAACGGCAATGAGCAGTTCTTC.